The 5 T cell receptor beta chains below all came from one sample that was sequenced in a study of identical twins (dated by TCRdb to 2016 to 2017). Library prep was done by 5' RACE. The sequencer listed for this sample is Illumina HiSeq 2000. The public reads were run again by TCRdb, first through fastp at Q25 and then through MiXCR, and only productive beta chains were kept. Merged by CDR3 protein, the rows form single entries marked with the most common genes and DNA. Within this sample are some 440,000 distinct CDR3 sequences, with 24% of them counted one time only. 2.9% of the sample is taken by the ten largest. Separately, the same data were catalogued under a study of T cells expressing NK-cell markers.

The sequencing input was CD4+ T cells sorted from blood. Source of these receptors: a woman aged 18-30 years in good health.

The rearrangement links TRBV3-1 to TRBJ2-3; TRBD2 matches at 9 bases. The CDR3 spans 16 residues. From germline, CDR1 is LGHDT and CDR2 YNNKEL (reference sequence). The V segment lost 5 bases and the J segment 2 bases; nucleotides outside the gene matches: 8. CDR3 in DNA: TGTGCCAGCAGCGTTTATAGCGGGGGTTACACAGATACGCAGTATTTT. Its translation: CASSVYSGGYTDTQYF.

The chain combines TRBV13 with TRBJ2-3, with 9 bases identical to TRBD1. The V and J ends lost 6 bases and 6 bases, in that order; junction bases with no gene match: 10. Per the germline V gene, CDR1 is PRHDT and CDR2 is FYEKMQ (reference sequence). The CDR3 sequence is 15 residues long. CDR3 region: CASRQTGQGTDTQYF. The DNA of the CDR3 is TGTGCCAGCAGACAAACTGGACAGGGGACGGATACGCAGTATTTT.

The chain recombines TRBV9 with TRBJ2-5; D may be TRBD2 (6 bases). Germline V lookup: CDR1 SGDLS, CDR2 YYNGEE. The ends were cut back, 0 bases at V and 1 base at J, with 7 bases in the middle. The length of the CDR3 is 14 residues. The CDR3: CASSVAGVQETQYF. In DNA, the CDR3 is TGTGCCAGCAGCGTAGCGGGAGTCCAAGAGACCCAGTACTTC.

The chain joins TRBV5-1 to TRBJ1-1; tentatively, D is TRBD1 (6 bases). The germline V gene encodes CDR1 SGHRS and CDR2 YFSETQ. The CDR3 has 14 residues. With 2 bases removed from V and 2 bases from J, the gap between germline ends came to 10 bases. The DNA of the CDR3 is TGCGCCAGCAGCTTTGGACAGTATAACACTGAAGCTTTCTTT. Amino acid sequence: CASSFGQYNTEAFF.

This clonotype was seen a few times. This chain uses TRBV7-2 with TRBJ2-3, with D unresolved. CDR1 is SGHTA and CDR2 is FQGNSA in the germline V gene. The V and J ends lost 2 bases and 2 bases respectively, with 11 bases between them. The CDR3 has 15 residues. DNA for the CDR3: TGTGCCAGCAGCTTAATGGGTTACGCCACAGATACGCAGTATTTT. Protein product: CASSLMGYATDTQYF. Looking up the rest from reference TRBV7-2 and TRBJ2-3 gives the full variable domain: GAGVSQSPSNKVTEKGKDVELRCDPISGHTALYWYRQSLGQGLEFLIYFQGNSAPDKSGLPSDRFSAERTGGSVSTLTIQRTQQEDSAVYLCASSLMGYATDTQYFGPGTRLTVL.